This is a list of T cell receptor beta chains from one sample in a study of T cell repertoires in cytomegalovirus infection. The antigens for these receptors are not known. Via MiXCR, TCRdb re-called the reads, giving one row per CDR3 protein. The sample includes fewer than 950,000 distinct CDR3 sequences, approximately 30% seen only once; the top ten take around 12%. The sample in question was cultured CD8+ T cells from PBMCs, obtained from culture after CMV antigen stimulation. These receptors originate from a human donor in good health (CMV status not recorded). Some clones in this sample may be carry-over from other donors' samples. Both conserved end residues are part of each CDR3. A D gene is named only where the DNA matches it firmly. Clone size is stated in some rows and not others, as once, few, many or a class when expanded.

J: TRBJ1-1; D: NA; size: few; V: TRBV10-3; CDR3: CAISESEGPYGPRGTEAFF; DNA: TGTGCCATCAGTGAGTCGGAAGGGCCCTACGGGCCACGCGGCACTGAAGCTTTCTTT
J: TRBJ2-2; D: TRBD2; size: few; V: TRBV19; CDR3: CASELAGRITGELFF; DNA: TGTGCCAGCGAACTAGCGGGGCGAATCACCGGGGAGCTGTTTTTT
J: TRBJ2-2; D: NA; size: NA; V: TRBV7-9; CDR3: CASSGERGQDTGELFF; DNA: TGTGCCAGCAGCGGAGAAAGGGGCCAGGACACCGGGGAGCTGTTTTTT
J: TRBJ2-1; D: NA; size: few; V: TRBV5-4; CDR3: CASSPRGWGNEQFF; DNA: TGTGCCAGCAGCCCCCGGGGATGGGGCAATGAGCAGTTCTTC
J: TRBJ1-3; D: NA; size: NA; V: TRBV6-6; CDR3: CASSYLQPSSGNTIYF; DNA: TGTGCCAGCAGTTACTTACAGCCTTCCTCTGGAAACACCATATATTTT
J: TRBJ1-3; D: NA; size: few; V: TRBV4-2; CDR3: CASSQDHRERNTIYF; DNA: TGTGCCAGCAGCCAAGATCACAGGGAGAGAAACACCATATATTTT
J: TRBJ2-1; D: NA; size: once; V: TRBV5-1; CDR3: CASSVSQGILNEQFF; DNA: TGCGCCAGCAGCGTGTCCCAGGGGATCTTAAATGAGCAGTTCTTC
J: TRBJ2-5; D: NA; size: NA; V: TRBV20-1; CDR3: CSARDQWEGGPRKTQYF; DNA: TGCAGTGCTAGAGATCAATGGGAGGGGGGGCCTCGAAAGACCCAGTACTTC
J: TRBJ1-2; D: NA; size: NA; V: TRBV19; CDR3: CASSIGHGSGGYTF; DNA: TGTGCCAGTAGTATCGGACACGGGTCGGGAGGCTACACCTTC
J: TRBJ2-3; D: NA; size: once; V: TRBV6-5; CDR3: CASSGIETSTDTQYF; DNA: TGTGCCAGCAGTGGCATAGAAACTAGCACAGATACGCAGTATTTT
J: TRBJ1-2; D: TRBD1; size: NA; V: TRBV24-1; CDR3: CATSGPAERDRGRLTNYGYTF; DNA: TGTGCCACCAGTGGTCCGGCAGAACGAGACAGGGGCCGTCTAACTAACTATGGCTACACCTTC
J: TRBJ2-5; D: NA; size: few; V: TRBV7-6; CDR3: CASSLLPNQETQYF; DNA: TGTGCCAGCAGCCTACTACCGAACCAAGAGACCCAGTACTTC
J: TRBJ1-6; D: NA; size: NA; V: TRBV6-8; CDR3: CASSVFKETYNSPLHF; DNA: TGTGCCAGCAGCGTTTTCAAGGAAACATATAATTCACCCCTCCACTTT
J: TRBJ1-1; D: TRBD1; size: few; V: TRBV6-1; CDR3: CASSEADRGTETEAFF; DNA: TGTGCCAGCAGTGAAGCGGACAGGGGGACGGAAACTGAAGCTTTCTTT
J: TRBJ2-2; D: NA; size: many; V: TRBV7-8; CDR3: CASSLAGGENTGELFF; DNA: TGTGCCAGCAGCTTAGCGGGCGGGGAGAACACCGGGGAGCTGTTTTTT